This TCR beta chain is from a study of response to subunit inactivated influenza vaccine. General observations from the study: Each seasonal influenza vaccination, the authors suggested, recruits few new T cells.

This clonotype came up a few times. Antigen: not known. Each CDR3 protein gets one entry after TCRdb re-called the RT-PCR reads with MiXCR. This table holds a few hundred thousand distinct CDR3 sequences, approximately 11% found once. This TCR was sampled from a man between 45 and 60 years old who received an inactivated influenza vaccine. The sample consisted of PBMCs from blood, taken about 40 days after vaccination.

CDR3 region: CASSLPYDSTGELFF. The DNA for the CDR3 is TGTGCCAGCAGCCTCCCCTACGACAGCACCGGGGAGCTGTTTTTT. This chain connects TRBV4-2 to TRBJ2-2, with D tentatively TRBD1 (5 bases). Trimming removed 4 bases from V and 4 bases from J, with 13 bases in between. Germline lookup yields CDR1 LGHNA and CDR2 YNFKEQ. This CDR3 region has 15 residues.